This record covers a single TCR beta chain. This entry comes from a study of cytotoxic CD8 clonotypes in ibrutinib-treated CLL. TCRdb's copy holds only in-frame clones and misses some; the assay was immunoSEQ multiplex PCR. The table lists 85,000 or so clones, 70% to 80% of them singletons. Frozen PBMC stocks contributed 2 to 2.5 micrograms of genomic DNA to the TCR beta libraries. The length of the CDR3 is 14 residues. In germline, CDR1 is LNHDA, CDR2 SQIVND (reference sequence). Trimming cost V 4 bases and J 2 bases, with 6 bases left between them. The rearrangement joins TRBV19 to TRBJ2-6; no clear D. Specimen: PBMCs, collected after 12 months of ibrutinib treatment. The TCR sequence derives from a human donor with chronic lymphocytic leukemia. In DNA form, the CDR3 reads TGTGCCAGTAGTAGCATAACTGGGGCCAACGTCCTGACTTTC. Translation gives CASSSITGANVLTF. The full variable domain, its missing parts supplied by reference TRBV19 and TRBJ2-6, is DGGITQSPKYLFRKEGQNVTLSCEQNLNHDAMYWYRQDPGQGLRLIYYSQIVNDFQKGDIAEGYSVSREKKESFPLTVTSAQKNPTAFYLCASSSITGANVLTFGAGSRLTVL.